This T cell receptor beta chain came from a study of CD8 T cells in Susac syndrome. Sequencing of TCR beta was performed on blood CD8+ T cells and on blood CD4+ T cells. A quantity of roughly 0.5 to 1 ug RNA underwent reverse transcription using random hexamers. TCR beta CDR3 was amplified by immunoSEQ covering 54 Vbeta and 13 Jbeta. TCRdb redid the calling of the immunoSEQ multiplex PCR reads with MiXCR, one entry per CDR3 protein. The sample has roughly 200,000 distinct CDR3 sequences, nearly 97% seen once; the top ten hold approximately 0.09%. What was sequenced was CD4+ T cells from PBMCs. The receptor was isolated from a human donor with multiple sclerosis.

The DNA of the CDR3 is TGTGCCTGGAATAGGGTAGAGTCCGAGACCCAGTACTTC. The encoded protein is CAWNRVESETQYF. The rearrangement links TRBV30 to TRBJ2-5, with D hard to call. V was trimmed by 4 bases and J by 5 bases, leaving 14 bases between them. In germline, CDR1 is GTSNPN, CDR2 SVGIG (reference sequence). CDR3 size: 13 residues. The full variable domain, completed using reference TRBV30 and TRBJ2-5, is SQTIHQWPATLVQPVGSPLSLECTVEGTSNPNLYWYRQAAGRGLQLLFYSVGIGQISSEVPQNLSASRPQDRQFILSSKKLLLSDSGFYLCAWNRVESETQYFGPGTRLLVL.